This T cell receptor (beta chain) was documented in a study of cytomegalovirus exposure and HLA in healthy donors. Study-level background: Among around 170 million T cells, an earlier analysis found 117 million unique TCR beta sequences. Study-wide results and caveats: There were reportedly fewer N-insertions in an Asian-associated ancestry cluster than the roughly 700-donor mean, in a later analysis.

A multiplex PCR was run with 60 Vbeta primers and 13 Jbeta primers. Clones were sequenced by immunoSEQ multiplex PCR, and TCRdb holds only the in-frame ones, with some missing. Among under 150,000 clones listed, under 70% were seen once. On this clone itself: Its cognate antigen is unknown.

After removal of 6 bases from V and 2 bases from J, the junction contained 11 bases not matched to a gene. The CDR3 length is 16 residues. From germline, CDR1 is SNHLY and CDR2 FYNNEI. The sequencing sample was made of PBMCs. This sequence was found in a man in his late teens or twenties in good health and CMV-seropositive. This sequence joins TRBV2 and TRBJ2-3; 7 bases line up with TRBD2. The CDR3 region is CASSLLRAGVTDTQYF. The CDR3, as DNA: TGTGCCAGCAGCCTTTTGCGTGCGGGGGTCACAGATACGCAGTATTTT.